The clone carrying this T cell receptor beta chain was found a few times. Its antigen is unknown. This entry belongs to a study of early T cells in non-severe SARS-CoV-2 infection. On the study more broadly: Sequenced bulk RNA came from whole blood that was unsorted, and chains were unpaired. Findings and caveats of the study: Missing private and CD4 specificities, VDJdb matching favored anti-spike CD8 responses.

Trimming left V 5 bases short and J 3 bases short, with 5 bases between. The germline V gene encodes CDR1 MDHEN and CDR2 SYDVKM. The CDR3 loop spans 11 amino acids. Unique molecular identifiers were attached to individual cDNA molecules. TCRdb redid the calling of the 5' RACE reads with MiXCR, one entry per CDR3 protein. The sample carries 120,000 or so distinct CDR3 sequences, around 13% recorded once. The TCR comes from an adult who was a healthcare worker with PCR-confirmed SARS-CoV-2 infection or an uninfected control (not recorded which). The material sequenced was whole blood, taken at baseline. The chain joins TRBV28 to TRBJ2-7; D gene ambiguous. The CDR3 sequence is CASSVLYEQYF. The CDR3 DNA sequence: TGTGCCAGCAGTGTACTCTACGAGCAGTACTTC.